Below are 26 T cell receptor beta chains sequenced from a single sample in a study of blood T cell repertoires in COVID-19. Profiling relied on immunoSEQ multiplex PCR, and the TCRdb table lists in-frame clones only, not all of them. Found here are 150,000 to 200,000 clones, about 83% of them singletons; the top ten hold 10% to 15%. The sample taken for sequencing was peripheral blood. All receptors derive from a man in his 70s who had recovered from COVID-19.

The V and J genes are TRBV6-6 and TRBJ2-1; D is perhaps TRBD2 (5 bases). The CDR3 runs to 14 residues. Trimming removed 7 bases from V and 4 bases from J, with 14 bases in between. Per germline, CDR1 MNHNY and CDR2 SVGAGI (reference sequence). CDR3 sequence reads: CASKFSSTYNEQFF. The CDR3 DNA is TGTGCCAGCAAATTCTCTAGCACTTACAATGAGCAGTTCTTC.

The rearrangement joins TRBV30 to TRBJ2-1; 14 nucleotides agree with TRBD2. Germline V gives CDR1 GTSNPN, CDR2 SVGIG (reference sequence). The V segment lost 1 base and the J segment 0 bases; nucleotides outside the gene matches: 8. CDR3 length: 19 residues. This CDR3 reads CAWSGRTSGRSSSYNEQFF. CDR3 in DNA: TGTGCCTGGAGTGGCAGGACTAGCGGGAGGTCGAGCTCCTACAATGAGCAGTTCTTC.

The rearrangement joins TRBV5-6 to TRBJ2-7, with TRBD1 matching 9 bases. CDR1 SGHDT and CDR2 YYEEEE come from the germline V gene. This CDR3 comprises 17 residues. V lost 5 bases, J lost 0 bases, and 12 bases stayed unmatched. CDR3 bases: TGTGCCAGCAGGGGGCCATGGGGACAGGGCAGCTCCTACGAGCAGTACTTC. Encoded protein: CASRGPWGQGSSYEQYF. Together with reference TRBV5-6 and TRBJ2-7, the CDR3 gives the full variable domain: DAGVTQSPTHLIKTRGQQVTLRCSPKSGHDTVSWYQQALGQGPQFIFQYYEEEERQRGNFPDRFSGHQFPNYSSELNVNALLLGDSALYLCASRGPWGQGSSYEQYFGPGTRLTVT.

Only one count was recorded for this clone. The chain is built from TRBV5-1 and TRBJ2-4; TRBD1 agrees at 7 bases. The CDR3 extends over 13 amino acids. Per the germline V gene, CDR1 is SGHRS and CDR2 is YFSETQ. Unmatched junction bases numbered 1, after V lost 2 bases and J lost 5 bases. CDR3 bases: TGCGCCAGCAGCTTTACAGGGGAAAACATTCAGTACTTC. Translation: CASSFTGENIQYF.

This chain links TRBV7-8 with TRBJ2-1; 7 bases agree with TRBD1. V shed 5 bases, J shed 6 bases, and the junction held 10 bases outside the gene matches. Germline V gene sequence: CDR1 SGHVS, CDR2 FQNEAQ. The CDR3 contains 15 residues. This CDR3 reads CASSRDRAVTNEQFF. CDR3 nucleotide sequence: TGTGCCAGCAGCCGAGACAGGGCAGTGACCAATGAGCAGTTCTTC.

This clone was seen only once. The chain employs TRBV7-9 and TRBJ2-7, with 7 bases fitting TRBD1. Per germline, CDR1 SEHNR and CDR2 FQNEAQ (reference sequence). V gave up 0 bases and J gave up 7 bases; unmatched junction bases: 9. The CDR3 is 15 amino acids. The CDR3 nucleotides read TGTGCCAGCAGCTTAGCCACAGGGGTGGGCGAAGAGCAGTACTTC. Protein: CASSLATGVGEEQYF.

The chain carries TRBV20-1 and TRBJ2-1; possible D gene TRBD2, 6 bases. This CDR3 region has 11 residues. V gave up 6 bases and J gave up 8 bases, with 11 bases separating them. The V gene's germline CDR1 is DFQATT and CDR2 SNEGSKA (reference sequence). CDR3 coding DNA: TGCAGTGCCCCTAGCGCCTATGAGCAGTTCTTC. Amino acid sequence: CSAPSAYEQFF.

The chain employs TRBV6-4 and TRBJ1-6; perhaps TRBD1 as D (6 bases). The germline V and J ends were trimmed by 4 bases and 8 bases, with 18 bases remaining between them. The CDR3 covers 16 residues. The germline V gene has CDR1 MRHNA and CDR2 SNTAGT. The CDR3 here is CASSGRQAVKDSPLHF. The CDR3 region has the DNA TGTGCCAGCAGTGGTCGACAGGCGGTTAAGGATTCACCCCTCCACTTT.

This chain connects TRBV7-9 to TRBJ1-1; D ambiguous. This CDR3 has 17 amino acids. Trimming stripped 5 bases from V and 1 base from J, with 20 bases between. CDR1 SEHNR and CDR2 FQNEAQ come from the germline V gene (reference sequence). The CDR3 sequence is CASSPGLSPGENTEAFF. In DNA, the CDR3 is TGTGCCAGCAGCCCAGGACTTAGCCCCGGCGAGAACACTGAAGCTTTCTTT.

The CDR3: CASSSGLYGAFF. The CDR3 nucleotides read TGTGCCAGCAGTTCTGGACTGTACGGAGCTTTCTTT. The chain recombines TRBV6-5 with TRBJ1-1; D uncertain. The V gene lost 4 bases and the J gene lost 10 bases, with 13 bases spanning the gap. The germline V gene has CDR1 MNHEY and CDR2 SVGAGI. The CDR3 loop spans 12 amino acids.

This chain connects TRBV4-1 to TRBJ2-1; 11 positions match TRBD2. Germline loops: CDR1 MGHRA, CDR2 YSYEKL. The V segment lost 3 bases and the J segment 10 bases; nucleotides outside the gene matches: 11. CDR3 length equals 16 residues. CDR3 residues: CASSHRLAGKGGEQFF. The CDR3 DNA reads TGCGCCAGCAGCCATCGACTAGCGGGAAAGGGTGGGGAGCAGTTCTTC.

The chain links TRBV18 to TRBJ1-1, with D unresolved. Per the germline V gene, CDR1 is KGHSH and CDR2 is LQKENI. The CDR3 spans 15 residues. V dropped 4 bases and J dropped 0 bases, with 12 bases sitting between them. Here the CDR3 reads CASSLYQDVNTEAFF. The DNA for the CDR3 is TGTGCCAGCTCACTCTACCAGGATGTGAACACTGAAGCTTTCTTT. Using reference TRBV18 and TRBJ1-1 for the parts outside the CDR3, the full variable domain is NAGVMQNPRHLVRRRGQEARLRCSPMKGHSHVYWYRQLPEEGLKFMVYLQKENIIDESGMPKERFSAEFPKEGPSILRIQQVVRGDSAAYFCASSLYQDVNTEAFFGQGTRLTVV.

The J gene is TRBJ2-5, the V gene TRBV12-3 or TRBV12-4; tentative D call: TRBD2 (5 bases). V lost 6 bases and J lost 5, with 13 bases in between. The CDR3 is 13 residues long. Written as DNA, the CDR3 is TGTGCCAGCAGAGTCGTTTCGGGGGAGACCCAGTACTTC. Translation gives CASRVVSGETQYF.

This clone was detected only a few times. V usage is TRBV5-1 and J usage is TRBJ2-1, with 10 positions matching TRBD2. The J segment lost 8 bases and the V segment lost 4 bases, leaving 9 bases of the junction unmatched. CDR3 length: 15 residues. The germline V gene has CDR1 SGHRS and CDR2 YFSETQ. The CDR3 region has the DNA TGCGCCAGCAGCCGGGAGTCTAGCGGGAGCCATGAGCAGTTCTTC. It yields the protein CASSRESSGSHEQFF.

The CDR3 region has the DNA TGTGCCGGCCTGCCGGGACATGGAGCTTTCTTT. Translated: CAGLPGHGAFF. The rearrangement joins TRBV30 to TRBJ1-1, with D possibly matching TRBD1 (6 bases). V was clipped by 8 bases and J by 10 bases, with 17 bases between them. The CDR3 consists of 11 residues. CDR1 is GTSNPN and CDR2 is SVGIG in the germline V gene (reference sequence).

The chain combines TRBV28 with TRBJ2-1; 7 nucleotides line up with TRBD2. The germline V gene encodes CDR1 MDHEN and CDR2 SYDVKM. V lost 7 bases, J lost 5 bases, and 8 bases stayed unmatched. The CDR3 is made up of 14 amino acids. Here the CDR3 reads CASTGGRWDNEQFF. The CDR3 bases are TGTGCCAGCACGGGGGGTCGGTGGGACAATGAGCAGTTCTTC.

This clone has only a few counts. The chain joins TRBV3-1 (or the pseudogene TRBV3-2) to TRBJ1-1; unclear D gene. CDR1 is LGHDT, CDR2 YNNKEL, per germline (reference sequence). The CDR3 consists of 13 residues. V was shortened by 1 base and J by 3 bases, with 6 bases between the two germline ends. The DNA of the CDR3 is TGTGCCAGCAGCCAAGGAGTGTACACTGAAGCTTTCTTT. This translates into CASSQGVYTEAFF.

The CDR3 DNA reads TGTGCCAGCAGCTTAATGGCGGTGATGAACACTGAAGCTTTCTTT. This sequence encodes CASSLMAVMNTEAFF. The chain has TRBV7-9 and TRBJ1-1, with D unresolved. Per the germline V gene, CDR1 is SEHNR and CDR2 is FQNEAQ (reference sequence). This CDR3 contains 15 residues. Between the trimmed V and J ends, which lost 2 bases and 0 bases, there was a span of 10 bases. Supplemented by reference TRBV7-9 and TRBJ1-1, the full variable domain reads DTGVSQNPRHKITKRGQNVTFRCDPISEHNRLYWYRQTLGQGPEFLTYFQNEAQLEKSRLLSDRFSAERPKGSFSTLEIQRTEQGDSAMYLCASSLMAVMNTEAFFGQGTRLTVV.

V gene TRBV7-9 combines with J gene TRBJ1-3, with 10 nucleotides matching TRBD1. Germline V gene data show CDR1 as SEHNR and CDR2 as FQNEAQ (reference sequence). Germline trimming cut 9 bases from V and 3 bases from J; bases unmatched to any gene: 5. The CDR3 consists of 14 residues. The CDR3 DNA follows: TGTGCCAGTAGACAGGGGGCGAGTGGAAACACCATATATTTT. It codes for CASRQGASGNTIYF.

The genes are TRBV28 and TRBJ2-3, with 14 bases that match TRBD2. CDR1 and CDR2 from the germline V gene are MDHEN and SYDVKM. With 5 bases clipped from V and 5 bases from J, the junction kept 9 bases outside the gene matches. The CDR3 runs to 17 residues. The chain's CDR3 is CASSPRGLAGARDTQYF. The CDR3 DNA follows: TGTGCCAGCAGTCCTCGGGGACTAGCGGGAGCTAGAGATACGCAGTATTTT. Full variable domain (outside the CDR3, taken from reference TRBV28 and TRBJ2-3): DVKVTQSSRYLVKRTGEKVFLECVQDMDHENMFWYRQDPGLGLRLIYFSYDVKMKEKGDIPEGYSVSREKKERFSLILESASTNQTSMYLCASSPRGLAGARDTQYFGPGTRLTVL.

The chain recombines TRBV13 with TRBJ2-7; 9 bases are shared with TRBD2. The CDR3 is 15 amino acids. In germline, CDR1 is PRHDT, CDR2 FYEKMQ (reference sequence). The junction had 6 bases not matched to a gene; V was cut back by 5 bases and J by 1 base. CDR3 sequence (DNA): TGTGCCAGCAGCGTTAGCGGGAGAGGGTCCTACGAGCAGTACTTC. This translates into CASSVSGRGSYEQYF. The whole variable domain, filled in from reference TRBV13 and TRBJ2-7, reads AAGVIQSPRHLIKEKRETATLKCYPIPRHDTVYWYQQGPGQDPQFLISFYEKMQSDKGSIPDRFSAQQFSDYHSELNMSSLELGDSALYFCASSVSGRGSYEQYFGPGTRLTVT.

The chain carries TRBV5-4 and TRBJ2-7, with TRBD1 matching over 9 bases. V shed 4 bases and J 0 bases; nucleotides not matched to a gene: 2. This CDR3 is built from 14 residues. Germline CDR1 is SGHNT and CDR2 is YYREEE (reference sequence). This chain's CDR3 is CASSNRGRSYEQYF. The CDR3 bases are TGTGCCAGCAGCAACAGGGGGCGCTCCTACGAGCAGTACTTC.

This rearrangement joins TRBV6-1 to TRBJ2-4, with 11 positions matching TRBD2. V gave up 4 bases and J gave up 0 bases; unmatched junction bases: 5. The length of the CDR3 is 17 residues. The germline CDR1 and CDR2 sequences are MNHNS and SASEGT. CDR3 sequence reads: CASSVSGLAGAKNIQYF. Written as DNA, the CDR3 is TGTGCCAGCAGTGTAAGCGGACTAGCGGGAGCCAAAAACATTCAGTACTTC.

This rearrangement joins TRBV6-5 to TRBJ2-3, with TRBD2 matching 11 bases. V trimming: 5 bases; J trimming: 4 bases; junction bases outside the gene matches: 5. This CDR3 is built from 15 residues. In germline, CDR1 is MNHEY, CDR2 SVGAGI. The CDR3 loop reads CASSKLAGESDTQYF. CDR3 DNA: TGTGCCAGCAGTAAACTAGCGGGAGAATCAGATACGCAGTATTTT.

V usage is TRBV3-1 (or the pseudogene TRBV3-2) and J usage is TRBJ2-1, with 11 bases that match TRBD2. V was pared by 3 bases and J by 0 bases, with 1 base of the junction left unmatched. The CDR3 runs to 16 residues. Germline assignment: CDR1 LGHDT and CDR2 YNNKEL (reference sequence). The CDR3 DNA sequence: TGTGCCAGCAGCCATACTAGCGGGAGCTCCTACAATGAGCAGTTCTTC. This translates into CASSHTSGSSYNEQFF.

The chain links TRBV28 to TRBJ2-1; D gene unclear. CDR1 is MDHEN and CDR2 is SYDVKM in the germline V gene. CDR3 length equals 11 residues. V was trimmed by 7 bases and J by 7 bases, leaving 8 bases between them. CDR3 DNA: TGTGCCAGCATAAAGCTAAATGAGCAGTTCTTC. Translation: CASIKLNEQFF.